This TCR beta chain appears in the sequencing data of a study of blood T cell repertoires in COVID-19 (dated by TCRdb to 2019 to 2021). At the level of the whole study: Samples covering the acute and convalescent phases of COVID-19 were provided by collaborators in the United States, Italy and Spain. Subjects who had been exposed to COVID-19, were actively infected with it, or had recovered from it provided the deeply sampled blood TCRbeta repertoires that made up the dataset. The prospective study material was composed of cDNA or gDNA derived from T cells, B-cell-depleted T cells, or PBMCs. The sample metadata nearly always contained a de-identified subject ID, COVID-19 status, age in years and sex. The samples were drawn from the first 160 participants of the ongoing ImmuneRACE study and from some 1,300 subjects provided by 6 global collaborators. The repertoires were released in a freely available public database intended as a resource for research on the immune response to SARS-CoV-2. Where available, HLA class I and class II types were obtained from metadata supplied by the sample provider rather than from assay-based typing. Overall results and qualifications from the work: How much clinical and demographic metadata was included differed by source and by participant, and the metadata was provided uncurated.

This clone was seen a single time. Its antigen has not been determined. Per-base quality was not reported, and no clone a single base away is much larger than it. TCRbeta CDR3 regions were amplified from genomic DNA using the immunoSEQ Assay, a bias-controlled multiplex PCR. The published analysis was carried out like this. The number of nucleated cells in each sample was estimated from the amplification of reference gene primers within the assay. To quantify the absolute abundance of each unique TCRbeta CDR3 rearrangement, sequence reads were collapsed and filtered. For each sample, productive Simpson clonality was calculated as the square root of Simpson's diversity index across productive rearrangements. Sourced from immuneACCESS, this table was stored by TCRdb with only in-frame sequences that have V and J called. A share of the clones is absent; for the studies checked, an unresolved V gene accounts for under half, and the remainder has no known explanation. The V and J calls and clone size were taken over from that table, and D and trimming were inferred from the DNA. Here the sample has about 90,000 clones; 70% to 90% occur a single time. The ten top clones hold about 12% of the sample.

Whole blood was collected in K2EDTA tubes by collaborating institutions according to the institutions' own protocols. For TCRbeta analysis, collaborators shipped samples as frozen whole blood, isolated PBMCs, or DNA extracted from either of those sample types. Sequenced: peripheral blood. The sequence came from a woman between 70 and 85 years old with active or convalescent COVID-19.

CDR3 reads: CASSADTEQFF. Read as DNA, the sequence is TGTGCCAGCAGCGCTGACACGGAGCAGTTCTTC. The chain links TRBV9 with TRBJ2-1, with no confident D gene call. The junction shows trimming of 3 bases on V and 10 bases on J, plus 8 bases between the germline ends. The CDR3 goes from the cysteine to the phenylalanine over 11 residues. Of all the DNA, just the CDR3 is kept, 33 bases in frame from base 1. The germline V gene encodes CDR1 SGDLS and CDR2 YYNGEE.